Presented here are 24 T cell receptor beta chains from one specimen sequenced in a study of blood T cell repertoires in COVID-19. Repertoires were generated with immunoSEQ multiplex PCR, while TCRdb's copy carries only in-frame clones and drops some. This sample has about 270,000 clones; approximately 86% occur once, and the top ten carry 4% to 5%. The sequenced material came from peripheral blood. All receptors derive from a woman between 50 and 59 years old with active or convalescent COVID-19.

The gene calls are TRBV10-3 and TRBJ2-3; 9 positions agree with TRBD2. The germline CDR1 and CDR2 sequences are ENHRY and SYGVKD. The CDR3 contains 14 residues. Trimming took 7 bases from V and 4 from J; bases not matched to a gene: 6. CDR3 amino acids: CAIKLAGVSDTQYF. The CDR3 nucleotides read TGTGCCATCAAGTTAGCGGGAGTCTCAGATACGCAGTATTTT.

This clone was counted once. The genes are TRBV2 and TRBJ1-2, with 10 nucleotides matching TRBD1. V was pared by 2 bases and J by 14 bases, with 8 bases of the junction left unmatched. The germline V gene encodes CDR1 SNHLY and CDR2 FYNNEI. The CDR3 is 13 residues long. The CDR3 loop is CASSEFDRGRLTF. The CDR3 nucleotides are TGTGCCAGCAGTGAATTTGACAGGGGGCGGCTGACCTTC.

The gene calls are TRBV7-8 and TRBJ2-2; no clear D. V dropped 1 base and J dropped 5 bases, with 5 bases sitting between them. The CDR3 is 13 amino acids. The V gene's germline CDR1 is SGHVS and CDR2 FQNEAQ. The CDR3 coding sequence is TGTGCCAGCAGCTTAGGCGGAACCGGGGAGCTGTTTTTT. Residues: CASSLGGTGELFF.

This chain joins TRBV27 and TRBJ2-1, with TRBD2 identical over 14 bases. The CDR3 has 18 residues. CDR1 and CDR2 from the germline V gene are MNHEY and SMNVEV (reference sequence). Unmatched junction bases numbered 11, after V lost 3 bases and J lost 7 bases. CDR3 DNA sequence: TGTGCCAGCAGTTTCCCCAGACTAGCGGGAGGGCATGGGAATGAGCAGTTCTTC. This sequence encodes CASSFPRLAGGHGNEQFF.

The V call is TRBV6-1, the J call TRBJ2-3; TRBD2 matches 11 bases. Germline-derived CDR1 and CDR2 are MNHNS and SASEGT. The CDR3 length is 16 residues. Unmatched junction bases numbered 9, after V lost 4 bases and J lost 6 bases. The CDR3 is CASSALAGEVGDTQYF. The CDR3 nucleotides read TGTGCCAGCAGTGCACTAGCGGGGGAGGTCGGGGATACGCAGTATTTT.

The V and J genes are TRBV18 and TRBJ2-3; 7 bases agree with TRBD1. Germline assignment: CDR1 KGHSH and CDR2 LQKENI. The CDR3 spans 15 residues. V trimming: 1 base; J trimming: 5 bases; junction bases outside the gene matches: 6. CDR3 nucleotides: TGTGCCAGCTCACCACGAAGGGGGCAGGGAGATACGCAGTATTTT. It codes for CASSPRRGQGDTQYF.

The V and J genes are TRBV27 and TRBJ1-2; a possible D gene is TRBD1 (5 bases). The CDR3 has 17 amino acids. Germline CDR1 is MNHEY and CDR2 is SMNVEV (reference sequence). V lost 5 bases to trimming and J lost 5 bases, with 24 bases between them. In DNA, the CDR3 is TGTGCCAGCAGTACCCAATGGGACTTCAGAAGGGGATATGGCTACACCTTC. This sequence encodes CASSTQWDFRRGYGYTF.

The V gene is TRBV3-1 (or the pseudogene TRBV3-2), the J gene TRBJ1-2, with D tentatively TRBD1 (6 bases). The germline V gene has CDR1 LGHDT and CDR2 YNNKEL (reference sequence). Trimming stripped 1 base from V and 4 bases from J, with 13 bases between. The CDR3 is 15 amino acids. This CDR3 is CASSQGLTGFYGYTF. The CDR3 nucleotides are TGTGCCAGCAGCCAAGGACTCACAGGGTTCTATGGCTACACCTTC.

The chain links TRBV6-5 to TRBJ1-1; TRBD1 agrees at 7 bases. Germline trimming cut 6 bases from V and 4 bases from J; bases unmatched to any gene: 5. The CDR3 is made up of 13 amino acids. The germline V gene encodes CDR1 MNHEY and CDR2 SVGAGI. DNA of the CDR3: TGTGCCAGCAGCCCGGGGGACAGCACTGAAGCTTTCTTT. Amino acids: CASSPGDSTEAFF.

The chain uses TRBV5-8 and TRBJ1-1; D may be TRBD1 (6 bases). The CDR3 spans 16 residues. V lost 1 base, J lost 4 bases, and 17 bases lay in between. Looked up from germline, CDR1 is SGHTS and CDR2 is YDEGEE. The CDR3 protein is CASSLYEGGPGTEAFF. The CDR3 DNA is TGTGCCAGCAGCTTGTATGAAGGGGGTCCAGGCACTGAAGCTTTCTTT.

The chain couples TRBV30 to TRBJ1-5, with D possibly being TRBD1 (5 bases). The germline V gene encodes CDR1 GTSNPN and CDR2 SVGIG (reference sequence). V was cut by 2 bases and J by 4 bases, with 12 bases left in between. This CDR3 is built from 14 residues. The CDR3 DNA sequence: TGTGCCTGGAGTCAGGGATCCCCAAATCAGCCCCAGCATTTT. This codes for CAWSQGSPNQPQHF.

The genes are TRBV4-1 and TRBJ2-5, with 7 positions matching TRBD2. Germline V gene sequence: CDR1 MGHRA, CDR2 YSYEKL. The CDR3 extends over 13 amino acids. V was clipped by 4 bases and J by 4 bases; unmatched bases: 3. In DNA, the CDR3 is TGCGCCAGCAGCCTGACTAGCATAGAGACCCAGTACTTC. Residues: CASSLTSIETQYF.

The rearrangement joins TRBV7-9 to TRBJ2-7; weak D call: TRBD2 (5 bases). This CDR3 region has 13 residues. The V gene's germline CDR1 is SEHNR and CDR2 FQNEAQ (reference sequence). V shed 5 bases and J shed 3 bases, with 11 bases lying between them. The CDR3 region has the DNA TGTGCCAGCAGCACCGGGGTCCACTACGAGCAGTACTTC. This encodes CASSTGVHYEQYF.

V usage is TRBV30 and J usage is TRBJ2-5; 7 positions match TRBD1. There are 15 residues in the CDR3. V gave up 0 bases and J gave up 2 bases; unmatched junction bases: 6. Germline V gene data show CDR1 as GTSNPN and CDR2 as SVGIG (reference sequence). The CDR3 DNA sequence: TGTGCCTGGAGTGTAACTCAGGGGGTACAAGAGACCCAGTACTTC. It codes for CAWSVTQGVQETQYF.

The chain joins TRBV18 to TRBJ1-3; 9 nucleotides line up with TRBD1. V was clipped by 4 bases and J by 3 bases; unmatched bases: 4. This CDR3 is 15 amino acids long. Germline lookup yields CDR1 KGHSH and CDR2 LQKENI. CDR3 sequence: CASSQGQGDGNTIYF. The CDR3 DNA is TGTGCCAGCTCACAGGGACAGGGAGATGGAAACACCATATATTTT.

Here the CDR3 reads CASSQDGTGGASEKLFF. In DNA, the CDR3 is TGCGCCAGCAGCCAAGATGGGACAGGGGGTGCCTCTGAAAAACTGTTTTTT. The chain uses TRBV4-1 and TRBJ1-4; 11 bases match TRBD1. Germline trimming cut 0 bases from V and 7 bases from J; bases unmatched to any gene: 7. Germline V lookup: CDR1 MGHRA, CDR2 YSYEKL. The CDR3 contains 17 residues.

The genes are TRBV7-9 and TRBJ1-1; D call uncertain. Trimming shortened V by 3 bases and J by 6 bases, and 11 bases separated the two germline ends. Germline V gives CDR1 SEHNR, CDR2 FQNEAQ (reference sequence). The CDR3 runs to 13 residues. CDR3: CASSFGEAAEAFF. As DNA, the CDR3 is TGTGCCAGCAGCTTCGGGGAGGCAGCTGAAGCTTTCTTT. Based on the CDR3 plus reference TRBV7-9 and TRBJ1-1, the full variable domain is DTGVSQNPRHKITKRGQNVTFRCDPISEHNRLYWYRQTLGQGPEFLTYFQNEAQLEKSRLLSDRFSAERPKGSFSTLEIQRTEQGDSAMYLCASSFGEAAEAFFGQGTRLTVV.

The chain carries TRBV7-9 and TRBJ1-1; 10 nucleotides align to TRBD1. The germline gives CDR1 SEHNR, CDR2 FQNEAQ (reference sequence). This CDR3 is built from 16 residues. V shed 6 bases, J shed 1 base, and the junction held 8 bases outside the gene matches. The chain's CDR3 is CASSPLWDRGNTEAFF. The CDR3 DNA reads TGTGCCAGCAGTCCCCTTTGGGACAGGGGGAACACTGAAGCTTTCTTT.

The chain employs TRBV4-1 and TRBJ2-1, with 14 bases matching TRBD2. Germline V gene data show CDR1 as MGHRA and CDR2 as YSYEKL. With V trimmed by 4 bases and J by 8 bases, 7 bases remained unmatched. This CDR3 has 16 amino acids. DNA for the CDR3: TGCGCCAGCAGCCGGGGGACTAGCGGGAGCGACTATGAGCAGTTCTTC. Translated, it gives CASSRGTSGSDYEQFF.

The genes are TRBV7-8 and TRBJ2-1; TRBD2 agrees at 10 bases. This CDR3 contains 15 residues. The germline V gene has CDR1 SGHVS and CDR2 FQNEAQ. After removal of 5 bases from V and 5 bases from J, the junction contained 6 bases not matched to a gene. The CDR3 DNA reads TGTGCCAGCAGCCAATCTAGCGGGAGAAACAATGAGCAGTTCTTC. Its protein product is CASSQSSGRNNEQFF.

This chain links TRBV6-6 with TRBJ1-2; D unresolved. The germline V gene has CDR1 MNHNY and CDR2 SVGAGI (reference sequence). The CDR3 runs 12 residues. Trimming took off 0 bases at V and 4 bases at J, with 3 bases between the two ends. DNA for the CDR3: TGTGCCAGCAGTTACTCCAGCTATGGCTACACCTTC. Translation: CASSYSSYGYTF.

This chain joins TRBV19 and TRBJ1-4; TRBD1 might be the D (5 bases). V lost 3 bases and J lost 7, with 12 bases in between. Germline CDR1 is LNHDA and CDR2 is SQIVND (reference sequence). The CDR3 has 14 residues. The CDR3: CASSIPGPSEKLFF. CDR3 nucleotide sequence: TGTGCCAGTAGTATCCCAGGGCCTAGTGAAAAACTGTTTTTT.

The gene calls are TRBV6-5 and TRBJ2-5, with TRBD1 matching over 9 bases. CDR1 and CDR2 from the germline V gene are MNHEY and SVGAGI. V lost 4 bases, J lost 2 bases, and 5 bases stayed unmatched. The CDR3 is 15 amino acids. The CDR3 bases are TGTGCCAGCAGTTCCCCTGGACAGGGGCAAGAGACCCAGTACTTC. This translates into CASSSPGQGQETQYF.

The rearrangement uses TRBV6-2 or TRBV6-3 and TRBJ1-1; 7 nucleotides match TRBD1. CDR1 and CDR2 from the germline V gene are MNHEY and SVGEGT. CDR3 size: 19 residues. After removal of 0 bases from V and 5 bases from J, the junction contained 18 bases not matched to a gene. The CDR3: CASSYSTRTRSRGKTEAFF. In DNA form, the CDR3 reads TGTGCCAGCAGTTACTCAACAAGGACCCGAAGCAGGGGGAAGACTGAAGCTTTCTTT.